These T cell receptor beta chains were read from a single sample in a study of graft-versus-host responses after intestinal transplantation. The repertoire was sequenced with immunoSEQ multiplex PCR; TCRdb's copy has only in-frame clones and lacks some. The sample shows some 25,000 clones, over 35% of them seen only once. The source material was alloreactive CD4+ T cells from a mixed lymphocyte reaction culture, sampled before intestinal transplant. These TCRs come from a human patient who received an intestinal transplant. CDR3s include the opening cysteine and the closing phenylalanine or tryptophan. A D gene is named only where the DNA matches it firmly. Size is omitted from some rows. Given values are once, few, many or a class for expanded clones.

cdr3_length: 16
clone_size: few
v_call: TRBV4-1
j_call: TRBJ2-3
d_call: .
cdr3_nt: TGCGCCAGCCGTCCGCAACTCAGCCGTCAGGGGGATACGCAGTATTTT
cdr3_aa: CASRPQLSRQGDTQYF

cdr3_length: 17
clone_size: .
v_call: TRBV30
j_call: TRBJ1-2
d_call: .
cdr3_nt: TGTGCCTGGAGTGTACACGTGATGTTGGTTCCAGGCTATGGCTACACCTTC
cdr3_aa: CAWSVHVMLVPGYGYTF

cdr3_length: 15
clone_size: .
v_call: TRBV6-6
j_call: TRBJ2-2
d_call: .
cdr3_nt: TGTGCCAGCAGGGCCCGATATTCGAACACCGGGGAGCTGTTTTTT
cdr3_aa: CASRARYSNTGELFF

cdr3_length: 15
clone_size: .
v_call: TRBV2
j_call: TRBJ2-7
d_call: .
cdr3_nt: TGTGCCAGCAGTGAAGAGGGGGGGCCCACCTACGAGCAGTACTTC
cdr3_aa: CASSEEGGPTYEQYF

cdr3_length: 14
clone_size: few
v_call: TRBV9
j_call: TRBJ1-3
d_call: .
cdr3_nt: TGTGCCAGCAGCGTAGGTAACAGGGTAAACACCATATATTTT
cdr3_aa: CASSVGNRVNTIYF

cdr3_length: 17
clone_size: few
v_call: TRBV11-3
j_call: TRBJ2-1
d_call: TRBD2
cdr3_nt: TGTGCCAGCAGCTTAGCGTACGGACTAGCGGGGGGGAATGAGCAGTTCTTC
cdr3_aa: CASSLAYGLAGGNEQFF

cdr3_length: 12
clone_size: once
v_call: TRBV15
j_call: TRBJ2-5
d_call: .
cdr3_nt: TGTGCCACCAGCAGAGATTCTGAGACCCAGTACTTC
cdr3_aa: CATSRDSETQYF

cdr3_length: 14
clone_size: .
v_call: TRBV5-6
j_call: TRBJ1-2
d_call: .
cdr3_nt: TGTGCCAGCAGCTTGGACAGGGTCCGCTATGGCTACACCTTC
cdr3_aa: CASSLDRVRYGYTF

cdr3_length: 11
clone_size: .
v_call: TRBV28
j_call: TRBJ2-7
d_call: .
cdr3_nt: TGTGCCACCGGGAGTTTGTACGAGCAGTACTTC
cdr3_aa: CATGSLYEQYF

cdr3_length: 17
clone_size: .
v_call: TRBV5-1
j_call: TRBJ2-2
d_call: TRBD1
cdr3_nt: TGCGCCAGCAGCTCCCGAGGGGGCTATATCGGCACCGGGGAGCTGTTTTTT
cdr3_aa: CASSSRGGYIGTGELFF

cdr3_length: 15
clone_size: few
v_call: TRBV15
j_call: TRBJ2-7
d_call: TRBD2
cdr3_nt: TGTGCCACCAGCAGGTCTAGCGGGAGAAGCCACGAGCAGTACTTC
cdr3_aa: CATSRSSGRSHEQYF

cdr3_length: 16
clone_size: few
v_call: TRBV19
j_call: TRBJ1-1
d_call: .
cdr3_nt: TGTGCCAGTAGACACCGCGTTGGGGGACACCCCACTGAAGCTTTCTTT
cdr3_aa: CASRHRVGGHPTEAFF

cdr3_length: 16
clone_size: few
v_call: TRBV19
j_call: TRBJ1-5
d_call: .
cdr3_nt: TGTGCCAGTAGCCCCCGCCCCTACACAGGGAATCAGCCCCAGCATTTT
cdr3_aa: CASSPRPYTGNQPQHF

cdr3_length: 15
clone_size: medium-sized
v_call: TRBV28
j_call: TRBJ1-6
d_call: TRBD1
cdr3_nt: TGTGCCAGCAGTTTACCGGGACAGCATTATTCACCCCTCCACTTT
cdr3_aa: CASSLPGQHYSPLHF

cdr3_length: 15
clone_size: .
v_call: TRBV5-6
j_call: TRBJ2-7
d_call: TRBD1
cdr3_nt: TGTGCCAGCAGCTTAGACAGGGGGGGCCCCTACGAGCAGTACTTC
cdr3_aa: CASSLDRGGPYEQYF

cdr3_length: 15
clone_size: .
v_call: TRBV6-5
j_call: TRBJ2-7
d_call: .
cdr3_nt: TGTGCCAGCAGTTACCTCGGGACACGGACCTACGAGCAGTACTTC
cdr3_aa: CASSYLGTRTYEQYF

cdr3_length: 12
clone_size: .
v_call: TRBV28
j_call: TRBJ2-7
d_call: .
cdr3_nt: TGTGCCAGCAGTTTAACTAGTTACGAGCAGTACTTC
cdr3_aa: CASSLTSYEQYF

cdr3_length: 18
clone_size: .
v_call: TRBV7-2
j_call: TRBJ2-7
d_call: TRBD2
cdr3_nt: TGTGCCAGCAGCTTAAGGACTAGCGGGATATATCTCTCCTACGAGCAGTACTTC
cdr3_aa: CASSLRTSGIYLSYEQYF

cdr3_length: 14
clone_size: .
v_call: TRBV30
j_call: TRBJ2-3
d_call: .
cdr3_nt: TGTGCCTGGATGTTCGGAGGGATGACGGATACGCAGTATTTT
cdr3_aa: CAWMFGGMTDTQYF

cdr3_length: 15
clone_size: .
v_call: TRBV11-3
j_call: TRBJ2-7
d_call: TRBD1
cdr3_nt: TGTGCCAGCAGCCCCACGGACAGGGGCACCTACGAGCAGTACTTC
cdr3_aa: CASSPTDRGTYEQYF

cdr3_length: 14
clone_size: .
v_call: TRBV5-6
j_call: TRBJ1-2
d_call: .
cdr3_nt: TGTGCCAGCAGCCACGTTTCAGTTAACTATGGCTACACCTTC
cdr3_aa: CASSHVSVNYGYTF

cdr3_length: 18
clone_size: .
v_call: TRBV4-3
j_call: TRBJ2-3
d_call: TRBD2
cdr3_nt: TGCGCCAGCAGCCAAGCTTTGGCCACTAGCGGGGATAAAGATACGCAGTATTTT
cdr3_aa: CASSQALATSGDKDTQYF

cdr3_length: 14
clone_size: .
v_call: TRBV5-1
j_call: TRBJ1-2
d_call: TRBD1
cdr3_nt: TGCGCCAGCAGCATTTCGGACAGGGGCTATGGCTACACCTTC
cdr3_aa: CASSISDRGYGYTF

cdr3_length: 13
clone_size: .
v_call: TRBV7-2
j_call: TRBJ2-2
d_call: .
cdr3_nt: TGTGCCAGCAGCTTAAGGAGGACCGGGGAGCTGTTTTTT
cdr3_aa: CASSLRRTGELFF

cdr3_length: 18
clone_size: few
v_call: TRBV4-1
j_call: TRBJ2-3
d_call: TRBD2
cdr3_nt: TGCGCCAGCAGCCAAGGGTACGGGACTAGCGGGAGAACAGATACGCAGTATTTT
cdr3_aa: CASSQGYGTSGRTDTQYF

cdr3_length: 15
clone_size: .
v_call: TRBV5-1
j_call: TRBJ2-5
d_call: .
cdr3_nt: TGCGCCAGCAGCTCCAATGTTGGGCAATATGAGACCCAGTACTTC
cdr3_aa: CASSSNVGQYETQYF

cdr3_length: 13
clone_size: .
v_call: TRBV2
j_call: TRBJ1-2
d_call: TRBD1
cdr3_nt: TGTGCCAGCCAGGGACAGGTTAGATATGGCTACACCTTC
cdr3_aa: CASQGQVRYGYTF

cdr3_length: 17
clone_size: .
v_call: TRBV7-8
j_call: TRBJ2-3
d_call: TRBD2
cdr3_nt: TGTGCCAGCAGCTTAATCGACCGGGGGGGTCTCACAGATACGCAGTATTTT
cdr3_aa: CASSLIDRGGLTDTQYF

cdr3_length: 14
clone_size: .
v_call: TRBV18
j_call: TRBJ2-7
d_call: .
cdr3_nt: TGTGCCAGCTCACCAGGGGGGAGCTCCTACGAGCAGTACTTC
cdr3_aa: CASSPGGSSYEQYF

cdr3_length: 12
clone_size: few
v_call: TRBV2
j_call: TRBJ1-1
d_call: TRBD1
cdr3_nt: TGTGCCAGCAGACAGGGGGCGCGGGTAGCTTTCTTT
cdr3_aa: CASRQGARVAFF

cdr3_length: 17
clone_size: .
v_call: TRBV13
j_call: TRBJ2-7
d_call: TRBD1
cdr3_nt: TGTGCCAGCAGCTCTACTCACGGACAGGCCGCCTATTCCGAGCAGTACTTC
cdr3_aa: CASSSTHGQAAYSEQYF

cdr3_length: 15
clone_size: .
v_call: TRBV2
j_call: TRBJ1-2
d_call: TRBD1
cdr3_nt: TGTGCCAGCAGTGAAAGCAGGGGGCAGGTCTATGGCTACACCTTC
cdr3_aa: CASSESRGQVYGYTF

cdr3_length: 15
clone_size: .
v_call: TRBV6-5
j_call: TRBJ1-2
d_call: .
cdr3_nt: TGTGCCAGCAGTTACTCGACCAGGGATAACTATGGCTACACCTTC
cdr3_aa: CASSYSTRDNYGYTF

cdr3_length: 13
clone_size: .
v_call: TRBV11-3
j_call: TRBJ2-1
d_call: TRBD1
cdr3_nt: TGTGCCAGCAGCTTAGGGGACAGGGATGAGCAGTTCTTC
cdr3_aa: CASSLGDRDEQFF

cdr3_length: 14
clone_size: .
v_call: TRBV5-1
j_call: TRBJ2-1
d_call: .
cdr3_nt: TGCGCCAGCAGAGACCCCGGGACTTTTCGTGAGCAGTTCTTC
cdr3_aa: CASRDPGTFREQFF

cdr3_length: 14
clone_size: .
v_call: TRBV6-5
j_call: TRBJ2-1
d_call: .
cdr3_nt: TGTGCCAGCAGTTATTCGGAGACCTACAATGAGCAGTTCTTC
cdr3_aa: CASSYSETYNEQFF

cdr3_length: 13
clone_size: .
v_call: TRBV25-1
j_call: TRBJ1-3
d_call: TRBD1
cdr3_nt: TGTGCCACCGAACAGGGGGTTGGAAACACCATATATTTT
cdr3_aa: CATEQGVGNTIYF

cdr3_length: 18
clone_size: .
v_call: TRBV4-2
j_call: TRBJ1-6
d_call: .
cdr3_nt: TGTGCCAGCAGCCAAGAGGCCCTTTATGGCTCCTATAATTCACCCCTCCACTTT
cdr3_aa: CASSQEALYGSYNSPLHF